Included here is one TCR beta chain sequence, with context. Its antigen is not known. The method was immunoSEQ multiplex PCR; TCRdb's version includes in-frame clones alone and lacks a portion of them. The profile shows approximately 450,000 clones, more than 80% of them singletons. This sample is drawn from a study of Ad26.COV2.S vaccination and SARS-CoV-2 variants. Whole-study context: Trial arm assignment for the donor was COV1001 Ad26.COV2.S. Recipients of Ad26.COV2.S got it intramuscularly, once or twice 56 days apart. General study findings and limits: Measurements of TCR breadth and depth may have given underestimates of the total T cell responses.

Indicated treatment: some 20 received Ad26.COV2.S at low or high dose, single or two shots; 5 received placebo; per-sample allocation not given. Vaccine and placebo recipients were sampled on day 63 after the first injection. It was an adult aged 18-55 years in Boston who was the donor. This CDR3 is built from 14 residues. Germline loops: CDR1 KGHSH, CDR2 LQKENI. After removal of 5 bases from V and 8 bases from J, the junction contained 5 bases not matched to a gene. The receptor comes from a person aged 18-65 years who received the Ad26.COV2.S COVID-19 vaccine or a placebo. This chain links TRBV18 with TRBJ1-6; 8 positions match TRBD1. The sample here was peripheral blood, taken in a trial of Ad26.COV2.S vaccine versus placebo. The DNA for the CDR3 is TGTGCCAGCTCAAAGGGACAGGCTTATTCACCCCTCCACTTT. It specifies CASSKGQAYSPLHF.